This TCR beta chain was identified in a study of T-cell reconstitution after alpha-beta-depleted transplantation in children. Unique molecular identifiers were incorporated into the prepared TCRbeta library. TCRdb re-analysed the PCR reads in MiXCR, keeping a single row per CDR3 protein. Of roughly 310,000 distinct CDR3 sequences in the sample, approximately 23% are singletons; the top ten hold approximately 11%. With V trimmed by 2 bases and J by 3 bases, 3 bases remained unmatched. Per germline, CDR1 SGHDT and CDR2 YYEEEE. The CDR3 is 16 amino acids. The receptor's source is a male patient younger than 18 who had a stem cell transplant for acute lymphoblastic leukemia, so the T cells may come from the graft donor. V and J are TRBV5-6 and TRBJ1-6, with 9 bases that match TRBD1. Sample: PBMCs, mostly from graft donor cells, taken 180 days after TCRalphabeta/CD19-depleted stem cell transplant. The CDR3 spells CASSFGTGHYNSPLHF. CDR3 sequence (DNA): TGTGCCAGCAGCTTCGGGACAGGGCACTATAATTCACCCCTCCACTTT.